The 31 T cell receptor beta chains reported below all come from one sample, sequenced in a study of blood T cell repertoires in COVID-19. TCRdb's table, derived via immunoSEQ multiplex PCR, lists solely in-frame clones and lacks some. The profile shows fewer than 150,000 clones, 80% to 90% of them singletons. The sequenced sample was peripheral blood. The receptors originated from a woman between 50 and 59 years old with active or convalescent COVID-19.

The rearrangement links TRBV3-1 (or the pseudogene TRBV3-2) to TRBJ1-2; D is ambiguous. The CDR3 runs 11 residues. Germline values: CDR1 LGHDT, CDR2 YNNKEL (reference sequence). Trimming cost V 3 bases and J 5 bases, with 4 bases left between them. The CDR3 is CASSHLYGYTF. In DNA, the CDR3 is TGTGCCAGCAGCCATTTATATGGCTACACCTTC.

The CDR3 here is CASSWQREGYNEQFF. For the CDR3, the DNA is TGCGCCAGCAGTTGGCAGCGGGAGGGGTACAATGAGCAGTTCTTC. This sequence joins TRBV5-1 and TRBJ2-1; the match to TRBD2 covers 10 bases. V trimming: 5 bases; J trimming: 4 bases; junction bases outside the gene matches: 6. Looked up from germline, CDR1 is SGHRS and CDR2 is YFSETQ. This CDR3 has 15 residues.

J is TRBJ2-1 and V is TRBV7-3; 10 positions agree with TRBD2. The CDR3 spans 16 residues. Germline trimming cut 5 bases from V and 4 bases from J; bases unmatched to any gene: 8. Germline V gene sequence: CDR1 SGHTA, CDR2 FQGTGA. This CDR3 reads CASSPTGTSAYNEQFF. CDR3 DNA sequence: TGTGCCAGCAGCCCTACCGGGACTAGCGCGTACAATGAGCAGTTCTTC.

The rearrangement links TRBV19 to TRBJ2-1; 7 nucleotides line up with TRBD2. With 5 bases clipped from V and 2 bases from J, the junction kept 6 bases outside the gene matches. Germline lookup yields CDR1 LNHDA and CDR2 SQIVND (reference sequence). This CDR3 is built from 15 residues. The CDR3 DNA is TGTGCCAGTAGTGCTACTAGCGCCGCCTACAATGAGCAGTTCTTC. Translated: CASSATSAAYNEQFF.

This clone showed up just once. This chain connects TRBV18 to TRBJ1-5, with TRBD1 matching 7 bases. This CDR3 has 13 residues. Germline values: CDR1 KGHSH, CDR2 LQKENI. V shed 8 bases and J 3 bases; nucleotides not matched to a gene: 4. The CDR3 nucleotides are TGTGCCAGCCGGGGACAGCTCAATCAGCCCCAGCATTTT. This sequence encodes CASRGQLNQPQHF.

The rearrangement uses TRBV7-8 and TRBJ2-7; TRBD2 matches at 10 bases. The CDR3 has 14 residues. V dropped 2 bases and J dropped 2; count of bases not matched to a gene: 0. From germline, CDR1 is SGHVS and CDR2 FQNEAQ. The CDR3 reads CASSLSGRAYEQYF. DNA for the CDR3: TGTGCCAGCAGCTTAAGCGGGAGGGCCTACGAGCAGTACTTC.

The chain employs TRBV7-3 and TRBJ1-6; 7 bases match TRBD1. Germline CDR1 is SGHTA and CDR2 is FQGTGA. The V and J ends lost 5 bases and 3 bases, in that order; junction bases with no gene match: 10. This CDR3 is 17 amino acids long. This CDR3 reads CASSKSPTGIYNSPLHF. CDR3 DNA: TGTGCCAGCAGCAAGAGTCCGACAGGGATCTATAATTCACCCCTCCACTTT.

CDR3 in amino acids: CASSFSDNYGYTF. CDR3 in DNA: TGTGCCAGCAGTTTCAGTGATAACTATGGCTACACCTTC. V is TRBV28 and J is TRBJ1-2; D gene unclear. The germline V gene has CDR1 MDHEN and CDR2 SYDVKM. The CDR3 runs to 13 residues. V lost 3 bases to trimming and J lost 1 base, with 6 bases between them.

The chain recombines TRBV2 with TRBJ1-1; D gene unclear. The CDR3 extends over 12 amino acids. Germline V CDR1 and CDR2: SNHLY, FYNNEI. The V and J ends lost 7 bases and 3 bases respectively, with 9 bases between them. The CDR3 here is CASNAEDTEAFF. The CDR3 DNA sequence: TGTGCCAGCAATGCGGAGGACACTGAAGCTTTCTTT.

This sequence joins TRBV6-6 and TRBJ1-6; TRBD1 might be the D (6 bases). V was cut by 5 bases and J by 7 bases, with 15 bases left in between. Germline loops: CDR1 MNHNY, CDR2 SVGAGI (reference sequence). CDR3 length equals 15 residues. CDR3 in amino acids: CASSPQAGANSPLHF. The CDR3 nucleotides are TGTGCCAGCAGTCCCCAGGCAGGGGCCAATTCACCCCTCCACTTT.

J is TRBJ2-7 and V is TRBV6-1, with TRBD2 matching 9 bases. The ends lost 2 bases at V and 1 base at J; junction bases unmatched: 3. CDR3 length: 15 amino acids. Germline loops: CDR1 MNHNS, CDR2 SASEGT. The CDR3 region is CASSEIAGESYEQYF. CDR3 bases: TGTGCCAGCAGTGAAATAGCGGGAGAATCCTACGAGCAGTACTTC.

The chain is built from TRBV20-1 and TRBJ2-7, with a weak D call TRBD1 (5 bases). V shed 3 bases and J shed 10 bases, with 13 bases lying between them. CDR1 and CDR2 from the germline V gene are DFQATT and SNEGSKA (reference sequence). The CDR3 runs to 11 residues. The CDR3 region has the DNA TGCAGTGCTAGGGTACAGGCGTACCAGTACTTC. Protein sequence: CSARVQAYQYF.

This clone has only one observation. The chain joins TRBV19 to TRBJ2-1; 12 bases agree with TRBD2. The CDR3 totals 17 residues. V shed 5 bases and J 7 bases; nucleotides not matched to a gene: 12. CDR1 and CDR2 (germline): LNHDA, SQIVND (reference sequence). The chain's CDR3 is CASSLKLRTSGKNEQFF. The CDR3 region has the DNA TGTGCCAGTAGTCTCAAACTCCGGACTAGCGGGAAGAATGAGCAGTTCTTC.

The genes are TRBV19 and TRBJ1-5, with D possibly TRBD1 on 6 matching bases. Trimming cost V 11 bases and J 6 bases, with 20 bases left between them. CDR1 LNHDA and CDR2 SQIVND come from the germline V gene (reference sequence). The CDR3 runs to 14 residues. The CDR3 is CAASTQGRGQPQHF. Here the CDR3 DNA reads TGTGCCGCATCCACTCAGGGGAGGGGTCAGCCCCAGCATTTT.

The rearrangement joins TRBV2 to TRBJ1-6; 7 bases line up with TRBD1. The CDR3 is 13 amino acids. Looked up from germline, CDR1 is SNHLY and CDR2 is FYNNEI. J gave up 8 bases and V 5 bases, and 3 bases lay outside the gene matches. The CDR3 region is CASSNRGYSPLHF. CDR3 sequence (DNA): TGTGCCAGCAGTAACAGGGGCTATTCACCCCTCCACTTT.

This CDR3 is CASRVTSGHYNEQFF. The CDR3, as DNA: TGTGCCAGCAGAGTGACTAGCGGCCATTACAATGAGCAGTTCTTC. The rearrangement links TRBV13 to TRBJ2-1, with 9 nucleotides matching TRBD2. CDR3 length: 15 residues. Trimming removed 6 bases from V and 4 bases from J; junction bases left unmatched: 7. CDR1 and CDR2 from the germline V gene are PRHDT and FYEKMQ (reference sequence).

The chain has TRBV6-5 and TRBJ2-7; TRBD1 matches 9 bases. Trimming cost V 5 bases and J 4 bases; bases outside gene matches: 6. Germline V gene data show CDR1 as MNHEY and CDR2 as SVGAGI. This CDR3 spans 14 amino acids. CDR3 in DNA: TGTGCCAGCAGTCAGACAGGGGGGAAGTACGAGCAGTACTTC. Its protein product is CASSQTGGKYEQYF.

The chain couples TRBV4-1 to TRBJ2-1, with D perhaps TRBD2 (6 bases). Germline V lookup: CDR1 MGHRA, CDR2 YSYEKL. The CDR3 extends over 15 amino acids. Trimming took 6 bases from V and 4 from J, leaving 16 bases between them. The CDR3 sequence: CASSLGGALYNEQFF. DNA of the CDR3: TGCGCCAGCAGTCTCGGCGGGGCCTTGTACAATGAGCAGTTCTTC.

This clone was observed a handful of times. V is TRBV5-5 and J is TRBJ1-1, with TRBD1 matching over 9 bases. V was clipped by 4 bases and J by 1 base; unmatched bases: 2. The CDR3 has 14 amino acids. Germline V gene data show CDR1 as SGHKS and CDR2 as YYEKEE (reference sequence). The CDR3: CASSQDRGNTEAFF. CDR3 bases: TGTGCCAGCAGCCAGGACAGGGGGAACACTGAAGCTTTCTTT.

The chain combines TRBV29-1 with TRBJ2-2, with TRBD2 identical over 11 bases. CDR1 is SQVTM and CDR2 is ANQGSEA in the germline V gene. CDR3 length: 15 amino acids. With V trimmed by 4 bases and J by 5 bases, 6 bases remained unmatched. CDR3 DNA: TGCAGCGTTGGGCTAGCGGGAGGCGGGACCGGGGAGCTGTTTTTT. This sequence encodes CSVGLAGGGTGELFF.

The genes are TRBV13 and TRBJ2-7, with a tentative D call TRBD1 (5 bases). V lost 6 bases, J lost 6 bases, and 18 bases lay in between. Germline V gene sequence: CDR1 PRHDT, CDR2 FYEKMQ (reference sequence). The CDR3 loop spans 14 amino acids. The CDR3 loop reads CASSLRVGVGEQYF. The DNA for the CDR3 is TGTGCCAGCAGTCTCAGGGTTGGGGTGGGCGAGCAGTACTTC.

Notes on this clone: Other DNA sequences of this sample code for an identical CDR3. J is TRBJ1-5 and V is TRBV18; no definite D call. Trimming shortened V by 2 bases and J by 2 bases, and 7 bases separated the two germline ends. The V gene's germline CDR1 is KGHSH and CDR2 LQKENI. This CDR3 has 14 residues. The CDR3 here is CASSPTQGNQPQHF. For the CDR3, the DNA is TGTGCCAGCTCACCAACGCAGGGCAATCAGCCCCAGCATTTT.

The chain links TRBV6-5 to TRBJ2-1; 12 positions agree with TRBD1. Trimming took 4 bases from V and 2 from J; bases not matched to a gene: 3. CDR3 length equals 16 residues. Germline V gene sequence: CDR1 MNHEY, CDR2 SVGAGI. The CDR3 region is CASSSRDRGPYNEQFF. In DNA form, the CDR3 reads TGTGCCAGCAGTTCCCGGGACAGGGGGCCCTACAATGAGCAGTTCTTC.

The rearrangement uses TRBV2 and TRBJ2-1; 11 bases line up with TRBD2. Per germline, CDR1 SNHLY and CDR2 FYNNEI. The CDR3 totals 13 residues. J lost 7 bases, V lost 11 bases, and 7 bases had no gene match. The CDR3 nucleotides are TGTGCCGGGGGACTAGCGGCCCCAAATGAGCAGTTCTTC. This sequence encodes CAGGLAAPNEQFF.

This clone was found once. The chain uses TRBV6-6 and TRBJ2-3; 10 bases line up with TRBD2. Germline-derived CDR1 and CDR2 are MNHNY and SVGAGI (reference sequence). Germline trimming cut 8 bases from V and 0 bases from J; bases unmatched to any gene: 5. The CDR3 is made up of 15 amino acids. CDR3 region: CASSGLAESTDTQYF. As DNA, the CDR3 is TGTGCCAGCTCCGGACTAGCGGAGAGCACAGATACGCAGTATTTT.

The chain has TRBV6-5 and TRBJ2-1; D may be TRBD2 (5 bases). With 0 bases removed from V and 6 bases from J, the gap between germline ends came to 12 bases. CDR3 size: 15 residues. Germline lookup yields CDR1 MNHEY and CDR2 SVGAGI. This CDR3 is CASSYSPLAFNEQFF. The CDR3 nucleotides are TGTGCCAGCAGTTACTCCCCCCTAGCCTTCAATGAGCAGTTCTTC.

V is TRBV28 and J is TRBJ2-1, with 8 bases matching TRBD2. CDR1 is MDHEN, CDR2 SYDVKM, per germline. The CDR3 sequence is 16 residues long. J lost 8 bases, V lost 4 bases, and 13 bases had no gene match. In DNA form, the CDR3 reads TGTGCCAGCAGTTCACTCGATTTAGCGGGAAGGGATGAGCAGTTCTTC. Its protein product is CASSSLDLAGRDEQFF.

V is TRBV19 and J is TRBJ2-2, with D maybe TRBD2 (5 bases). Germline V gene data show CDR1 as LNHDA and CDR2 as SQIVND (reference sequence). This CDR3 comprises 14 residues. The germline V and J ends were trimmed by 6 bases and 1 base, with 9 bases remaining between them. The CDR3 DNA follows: TGTGCCAGTAGCCGGGGTCGGAACACCGGGGAGCTGTTTTTT. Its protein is CASSRGRNTGELFF.

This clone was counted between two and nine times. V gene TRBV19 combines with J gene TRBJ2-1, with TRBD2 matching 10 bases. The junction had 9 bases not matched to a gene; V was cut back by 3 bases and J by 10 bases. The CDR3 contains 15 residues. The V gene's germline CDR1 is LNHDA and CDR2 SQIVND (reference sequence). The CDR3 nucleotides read TGTGCCAGTAGTATGCCTAGCGGGAGTCTTGTAGAGCAGTTCTTC. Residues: CASSMPSGSLVEQFF.

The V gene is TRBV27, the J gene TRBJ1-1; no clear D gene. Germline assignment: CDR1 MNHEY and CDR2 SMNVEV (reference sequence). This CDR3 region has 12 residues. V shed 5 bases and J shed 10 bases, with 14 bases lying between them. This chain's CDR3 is CASSPKTLTAFF. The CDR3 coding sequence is TGTGCCAGCAGTCCGAAGACTTTGACAGCTTTCTTT.

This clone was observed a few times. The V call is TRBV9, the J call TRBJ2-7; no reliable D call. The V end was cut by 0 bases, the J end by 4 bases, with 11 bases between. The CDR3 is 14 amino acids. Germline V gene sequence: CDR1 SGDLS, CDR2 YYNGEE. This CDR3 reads CASSVDTKYYEQYF. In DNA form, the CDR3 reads TGTGCCAGCAGCGTAGACACAAAATATTACGAGCAGTACTTC.